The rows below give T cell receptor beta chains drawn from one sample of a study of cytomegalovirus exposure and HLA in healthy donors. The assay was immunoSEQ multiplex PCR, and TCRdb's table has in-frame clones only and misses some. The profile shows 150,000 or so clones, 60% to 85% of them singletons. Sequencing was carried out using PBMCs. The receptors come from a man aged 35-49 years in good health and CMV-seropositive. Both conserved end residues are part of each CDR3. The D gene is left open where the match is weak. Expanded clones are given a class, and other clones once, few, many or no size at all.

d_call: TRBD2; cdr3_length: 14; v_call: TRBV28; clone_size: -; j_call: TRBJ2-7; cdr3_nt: TGTGCCAGCAGTTTGAGCGGGAGGGGTGACGAGCAGTACTTC; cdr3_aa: CASSLSGRGDEQYF
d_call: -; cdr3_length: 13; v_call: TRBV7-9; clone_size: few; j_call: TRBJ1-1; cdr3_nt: TGTGCCATTTCGACTTACCCGGACACTGAAGCTTTCTTT; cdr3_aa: CAISTYPDTEAFF
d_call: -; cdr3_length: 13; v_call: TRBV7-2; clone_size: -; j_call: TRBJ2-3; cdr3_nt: TGTGCCAGCAGCTTTTACGGACTAGATACGCAGTATTTT; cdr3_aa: CASSFYGLDTQYF
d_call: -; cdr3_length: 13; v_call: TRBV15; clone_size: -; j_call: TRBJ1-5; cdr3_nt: TGTGCCACCAGCAGAGATGAGGGTCAGCCCCAGCATTTT; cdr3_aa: CATSRDEGQPQHF
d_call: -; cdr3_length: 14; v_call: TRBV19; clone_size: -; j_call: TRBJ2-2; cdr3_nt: TGTGCCAGTAGTATAGGGGCCCAGGCCGGGGAGCTGTTTTTT; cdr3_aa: CASSIGAQAGELFF
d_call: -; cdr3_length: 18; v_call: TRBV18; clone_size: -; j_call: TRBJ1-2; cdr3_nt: TGTGCCAGCTCACCAAGCCCCGTAGGAGGCTTCCTAAACTATGGCTACACCTTC; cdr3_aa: CASSPSPVGGFLNYGYTF
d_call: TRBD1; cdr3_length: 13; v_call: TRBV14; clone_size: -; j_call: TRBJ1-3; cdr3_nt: TGTGCCAGCAGCCCGACAGGGGGAAACACCATATATTTT; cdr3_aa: CASSPTGGNTIYF
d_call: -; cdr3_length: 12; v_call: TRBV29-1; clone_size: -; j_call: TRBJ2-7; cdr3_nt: TGCAGCGTCTCGGCGGGGGCAGGCGAGCAGTACTTC; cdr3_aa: CSVSAGAGEQYF
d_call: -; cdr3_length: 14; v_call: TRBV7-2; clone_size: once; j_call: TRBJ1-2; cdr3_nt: TGTGCCAGCAGCTCAGGACGACAGGCGAGTGGCTACACCTTC; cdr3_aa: CASSSGRQASGYTF
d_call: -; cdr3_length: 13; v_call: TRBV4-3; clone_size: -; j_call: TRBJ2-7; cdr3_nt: TGCGCCAGCAGCCAAGATCGCGGCTACGAGCAGTACTTC; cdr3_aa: CASSQDRGYEQYF
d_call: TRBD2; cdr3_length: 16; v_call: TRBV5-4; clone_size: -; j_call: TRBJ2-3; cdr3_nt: TGTGCCAGCAGCCCTCGGACTAGCGGGAGCACAGATACGCAGTATTTT; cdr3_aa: CASSPRTSGSTDTQYF
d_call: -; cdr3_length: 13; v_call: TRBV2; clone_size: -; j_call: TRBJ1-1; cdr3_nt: TGTGCCAGCTCTGAAGGGGGAGACACTGAAGCTTTCTTT; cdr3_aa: CASSEGGDTEAFF
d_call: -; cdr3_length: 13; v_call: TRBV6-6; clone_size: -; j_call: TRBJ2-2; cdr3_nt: TGTGCCAGCAGTTACTCTGAGGCCGGGGAGCTGTTTTTT; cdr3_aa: CASSYSEAGELFF
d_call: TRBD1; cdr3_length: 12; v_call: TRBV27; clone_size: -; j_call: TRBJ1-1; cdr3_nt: TGTGCCAGCGGTCCGACAGGGGCTGAAGCTTTCTTT; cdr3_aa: CASGPTGAEAFF
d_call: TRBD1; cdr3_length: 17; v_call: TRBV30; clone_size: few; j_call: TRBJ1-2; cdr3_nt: TGTGCCTGGAGTGTCGGACAGGGGGACCGTGATGGATATGGCTACACCTTC; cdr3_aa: CAWSVGQGDRDGYGYTF
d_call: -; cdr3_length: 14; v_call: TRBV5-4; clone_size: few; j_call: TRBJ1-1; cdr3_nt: TGTGCCAGCAGCTTGGTCGCAGAGAACACTGAAGCTTTCTTT; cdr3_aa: CASSLVAENTEAFF
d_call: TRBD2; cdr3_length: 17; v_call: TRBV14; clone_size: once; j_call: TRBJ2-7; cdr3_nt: TGTGCCAGCAGCCCTCCGAGATCTAGCGGGAGATCGGGCGAGCAGTACTTC; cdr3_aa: CASSPPRSSGRSGEQYF
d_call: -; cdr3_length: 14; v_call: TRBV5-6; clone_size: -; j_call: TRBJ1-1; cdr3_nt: TGTGCCAGCAGCCTAAGTGGGGCGAGGCCTGAAGCTTTCTTT; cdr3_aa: CASSLSGARPEAFF
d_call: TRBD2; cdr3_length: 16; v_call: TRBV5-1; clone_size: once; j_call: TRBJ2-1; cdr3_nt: TGCGCCAGCAGCATCGGACTAGCGGGAACAGTCGATGAGCAGTTCTTC; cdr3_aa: CASSIGLAGTVDEQFF
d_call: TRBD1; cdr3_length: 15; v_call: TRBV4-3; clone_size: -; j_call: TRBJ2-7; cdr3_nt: TGCGCCAGCAGCCAAGTGGGGACAGGGCCCTACGAGCAGTACTTC; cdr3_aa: CASSQVGTGPYEQYF
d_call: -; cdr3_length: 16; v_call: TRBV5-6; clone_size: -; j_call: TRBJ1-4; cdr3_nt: TGTGCCAGCAGCCGCCTTGACAGCTCAACTAATGAAAAACTGTTTTTT; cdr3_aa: CASSRLDSSTNEKLFF
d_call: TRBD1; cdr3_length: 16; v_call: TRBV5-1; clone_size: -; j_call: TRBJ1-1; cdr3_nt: TGCGCCAGCAGCTTACAGGGGCAGGGAATGAACACTGAAGCTTTCTTT; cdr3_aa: CASSLQGQGMNTEAFF
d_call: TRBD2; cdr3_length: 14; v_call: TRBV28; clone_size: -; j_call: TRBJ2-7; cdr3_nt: TGTGCCAGCAGTGGCGGGGGATCCACCTACGAGCAGTACTTC; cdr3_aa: CASSGGGSTYEQYF
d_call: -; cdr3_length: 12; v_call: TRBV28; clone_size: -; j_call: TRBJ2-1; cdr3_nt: TGTGCCAGCAGTTTATTATCTAATGAGCAGTTCTTC; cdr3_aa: CASSLLSNEQFF
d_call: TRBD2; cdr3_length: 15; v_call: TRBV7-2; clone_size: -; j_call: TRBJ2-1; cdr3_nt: TGTGCCAGCAGCCCGCTAGCGGGGCCCTACAATGAGCAGTTCTTC; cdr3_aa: CASSPLAGPYNEQFF
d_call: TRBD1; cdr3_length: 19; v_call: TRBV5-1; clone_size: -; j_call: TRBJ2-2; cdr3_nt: TGCGCCAGCAGCTTGGTCGGTCGTGGCCAGGGGGACCTCCGAGGGGAGCTGTTTTTT; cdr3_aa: CASSLVGRGQGDLRGELFF
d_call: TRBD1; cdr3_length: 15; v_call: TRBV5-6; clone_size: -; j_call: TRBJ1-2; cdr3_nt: TGTGCCAGCAGCTTGGTGGCAGGGGGAATCGGGGGCTACACCTTC; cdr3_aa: CASSLVAGGIGGYTF
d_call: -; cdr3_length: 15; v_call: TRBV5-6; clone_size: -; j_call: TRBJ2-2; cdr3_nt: TGTGCCAGCAGCTTGGACAGGCAGAACACCGGGGAGCTGTTTTTT; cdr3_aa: CASSLDRQNTGELFF